Following are 9 T cell receptor beta chains from one sample sequenced in a study of breast tumors, draining lymph nodes, adjacent tissues. Samples came from axillary lymph nodes draining the breast cancer. From the multiplex PCR reads, TCRdb called clonotypes with MiXCR, one entry per CDR3 protein. The table has approximately 210,000 distinct CDR3 sequences, under 40% seen once; the top ten hold approximately 3.5%. Input material: axillary lymph node tissue. These receptors came from a female donor with breast cancer. Some clones in this sample may be carry-over from other donors' samples.

This chain links TRBV4-1 with TRBJ1-2; D remains unclear. In germline, CDR1 is MGHRA, CDR2 YSYEKL. V was shortened by 6 bases and J by 4 bases, with 18 bases between the two germline ends. The CDR3 runs to 15 residues. DNA of the CDR3: TGCGCCAGCAGGCCAGGAGGAGGAGGGTCCTATGGCTACACCTTC. It codes for CASRPGGGGSYGYTF.

The genes are TRBV5-6 and TRBJ2-7; 9 nucleotides match TRBD2. This CDR3 comprises 19 residues. The V and J ends lost 3 bases and 2 bases, in that order; junction bases with no gene match: 18. CDR1 SGHDT and CDR2 YYEEEE come from the germline V gene. CDR3 region: CASSSWGRLAGKRAYEQYF. The CDR3 nucleotides are TGTGCCAGCAGCTCCTGGGGGCGGCTAGCGGGAAAGAGAGCCTACGAGCAGTACTTC.

In this sample, this clonotype turned up many times. The rearrangement uses TRBV6-2 or TRBV6-3 and TRBJ2-7; perhaps TRBD2 as D (5 bases). The CDR3 runs to 12 residues. Germline loops: CDR1 MNHEY, CDR2 SVGEGT. Trimming took off 11 bases at V and 5 bases at J, with 16 bases between the two ends. CDR3: CAGLGGDHEQYF. The DNA of the CDR3 is TGTGCCGGTCTTGGAGGTGACCACGAGCAGTACTTC.

This rearrangement joins TRBV20-1 to TRBJ2-1; 12 nucleotides match TRBD2. The V gene's germline CDR1 is DFQATT and CDR2 SNEGSKA (reference sequence). The CDR3 has 18 residues. Losses at the gene ends were 1 base for V and 4 bases for J; bases not matched to a gene: 11. The CDR3 spells CSARVPRTSGNLYNEQFF. As DNA, the CDR3 is TGCAGTGCTAGAGTCCCCAGGACTAGCGGGAACCTTTACAATGAGCAGTTCTTC.

CDR3 nucleotide sequence: TGTGCCAGCAGCCAAGGGACGGCACGCACAGATACGCAGTATTTT. Translation: CASSQGTARTDTQYF. The chain uses TRBV16 and TRBJ2-3; either TRBD1 or TRBD2 may supply D (5 bases each). This CDR3 has 15 amino acids. CDR1 and CDR2 from the germline V gene are KGHSY and FQNENV. V dropped 2 bases and J dropped 1 base, with 10 bases sitting between them.

This clonotype has a handful of counts. The chain carries TRBV6-1 and TRBJ2-7; tentatively, D is TRBD2 (6 bases). CDR3 length equals 15 residues. Germline CDR1 MNHNS, CDR2 SASEGT. V gave up 6 bases and J gave up 3 bases, with 18 bases separating them. In DNA form, the CDR3 reads TGTGCCAGCAGGTCCGGGCGCGGGGAGTTCTACGAGCAGTACTTC. Translating it yields CASRSGRGEFYEQYF.

J is TRBJ2-1 and V is TRBV25-1; 11 nucleotides agree with TRBD2. V was pared by 8 bases and J by 5 bases, with 2 bases of the junction left unmatched. The germline V gene has CDR1 MGHDK and CDR2 SYGVNS. CDR3 size: 13 residues. Here the CDR3 DNA reads TGTGCCAGCGGGGGACTAGCGGACAATGAGCAGTTCTTC. It is translated as CASGGLADNEQFF. Full variable domain (missing parts from reference TRBV25-1 and TRBJ2-1): EADIYQTPRYLVIGTGKKITLECSQTMGHDKMYWYQQDPGMELHLIHYSYGVNSTEKGDLSSESTVSRIRTEHFPLTLESARPSHTSQYLCASGGLADNEQFFGPGTRLTVL.

This clonotype was observed many times. The V call is TRBV20-1, the J call TRBJ1-4; D gene unclear. The length of the CDR3 is 12 residues. Germline CDR1 DFQATT, CDR2 SNEGSKA (reference sequence). Trimming shortened V by 3 bases and J by 4 bases, and 6 bases separated the two germline ends. CDR3 residues: CSARAVNEKLFF. CDR3 DNA sequence: TGCAGTGCTAGGGCAGTTAATGAAAAACTGTTTTTT.

The chain is built from TRBV5-4 and TRBJ2-5, with 7 bases fitting TRBD1. Trimming cost V 4 bases and J 4 bases; bases outside gene matches: 10. Germline lookup yields CDR1 SGHNT and CDR2 YYREEE (reference sequence). This CDR3 has 15 amino acids. Here the CDR3 DNA reads TGTGCCAGCAGCCCACCGGGAAGGGGGCGAGAGACCCAGTACTTC. Residues: CASSPPGRGRETQYF.